The 30 T cell receptor beta chains in this list originate from one sample, sequenced in a study of cytomegalovirus exposure and HLA in healthy donors (dated 2017 in TCRdb). To prepare the library, the immunoSEQ multiplex PCR assay was applied. The multiplex PCR relied on a mix of 60 forward primers for TCR Vbeta segments and 13 reverse primers for TCR Jbeta segments. TCRdb provides this immuneACCESS table in a form limited to in-frame rearrangements. Some clones are lacking; in checked studies, under half of them reflect an unresolved V gene, and why the rest are absent is not known. Within this sample are around 150,000 clones, with approximately 67% of them counted one time only. 6.5% of the sample comes from the top ten. Sequencing used PBMCs. The receptors come from a woman aged 60-75 years in good health and CMV-seronegative.

The chain links TRBV4-3 to TRBJ1-1, with D hard to call. This CDR3 has 14 residues. CDR1 is LGHNA, CDR2 YSLEER, per germline. The V end was cut by 0 bases, the J end by 3 bases, with 8 bases between. CDR3 region: CASSQDFGDTEAFF. The CDR3 DNA is TGCGCCAGCAGCCAAGATTTCGGGGACACTGAAGCTTTCTTT.

This clone has just a few counts. The rearrangement uses TRBV6-1 and TRBJ1-1, with D possibly matching TRBD1 (6 bases). With 9 bases removed from V and 3 bases from J, the gap between germline ends came to 20 bases. Germline values: CDR1 MNHNS, CDR2 SASEGT. This CDR3 region has 15 residues. The CDR3 coding sequence is TGTGCCAGTAGAACCAGTAGGGCAGGGGACACTGAAGCTTTCTTT. Protein: CASRTSRAGDTEAFF.

The chain has TRBV7-9 and TRBJ1-4; D is undetermined. V was trimmed by 4 bases and J by 4 bases, leaving 10 bases between them. Germline V gives CDR1 SEHNR, CDR2 FQNEAQ (reference sequence). This CDR3 spans 14 amino acids. CDR3 protein: CASSWPVLNEKLFF. CDR3 nucleotide sequence: TGTGCCAGCAGCTGGCCAGTTCTTAATGAAAAACTGTTTTTT.

Details on this clone: The junction differs from germline at one of its ends, possibly a read error. This rearrangement joins TRBV7-9 to TRBJ1-1; 9 nucleotides agree with TRBD1. The CDR3 sequence is 15 residues long. Looked up from germline, CDR1 is SEHNR and CDR2 is FQNEAQ (reference sequence). This CDR3 reads CSSSTPGTGWTEAFF. The CDR3 DNA follows: TGTTCCAGCAGCACACCCGGGACAGGGTGGACTGAAGCTTTCTTT.

J is TRBJ2-1 and V is TRBV5-1; TRBD2 agrees at 10 bases. V shed 1 base and J 5 bases; nucleotides not matched to a gene: 6. In germline, CDR1 is SGHRS, CDR2 YFSETQ. This CDR3 contains 16 residues. This CDR3 is CASSLSLAGAHNEQFF. The CDR3 region has the DNA TGCGCCAGCAGCTTGAGTCTAGCGGGGGCCCACAATGAGCAGTTCTTC.

V usage is TRBV18 and J usage is TRBJ2-7; maybe TRBD2 (6 bases). The CDR3 runs to 14 residues. V dropped 3 bases and J dropped 7 bases, with 16 bases sitting between them. Germline lookup yields CDR1 KGHSH and CDR2 LQKENI. In DNA, the CDR3 is TGTGCCAGCTCACCGGGTCAGGAGGGTTGGGAGCAGTACTTC. This translates into CASSPGQEGWEQYF.

The chain carries TRBV21-1 and TRBJ1-1; the table's D call, TRBD1, was not checked against the DNA. TRBV21-1 corresponds to a pseudogene. The CDR3 has 16 residues. The CDR3 sequence is CASSKFSAGKNTEAFF. The CDR3 DNA reads TGTGCCAGCAGCAAATTTTCCGCAGGGAAGAACACTGAAGCTTTCTTT.

The rearrangement uses TRBV5-4 and TRBJ1-4; 8 bases fit TRBD1. From germline, CDR1 is SGHNT and CDR2 YYREEE (reference sequence). This CDR3 spans 16 amino acids. With V trimmed by 4 bases and J by 0 bases, 5 bases remained unmatched. CDR3 in amino acids: CASSHRGGATNEKLFF. As DNA, the CDR3 is TGTGCCAGCAGCCACAGGGGGGGTGCAACTAATGAAAAACTGTTTTTT.

This clone was seen more than once but under ten times. The chain joins TRBV7-9 to TRBJ2-1; 12 nucleotides match TRBD1. Looked up from germline, CDR1 is SEHNR and CDR2 is FQNEAQ (reference sequence). Trimming removed 0 bases from V and 5 bases from J; junction bases left unmatched: 8. CDR3 length: 18 residues. In nucleotides, the CDR3 is TGTGCCAGCAGCTTAGCGGCACCCGGGACAGGGGGCCACAATGAGCAGTTCTTC. This gives the protein CASSLAAPGTGGHNEQFF. Full variable domain (missing parts from reference TRBV7-9 and TRBJ2-1): DTGVSQNPRHKITKRGQNVTFRCDPISEHNRLYWYRQTLGQGPEFLTYFQNEAQLEKSRLLSDRFSAERPKGSFSTLEIQRTEQGDSAMYLCASSLAAPGTGGHNEQFFGPGTRLTVL.

This rearrangement joins TRBV14 to TRBJ2-5; TRBD2 matches 7 bases. Losses at the gene ends were 2 bases for V and 2 bases for J; bases not matched to a gene: 14. Germline V gene lookup returns CDR1 SGHDN and CDR2 FVKESK. This CDR3 spans 18 amino acids. CDR3 coding DNA: TGTGCCAGCAGCCAACGCTATGAGGCTAGCGGATTACAAGAGACCCAGTACTTC. Translating it yields CASSQRYEASGLQETQYF.

This chain joins TRBV19 and TRBJ2-1; TRBD2 matches 8 bases. The CDR3 has 17 residues. The V segment lost 10 bases and the J segment 7 bases; nucleotides outside the gene matches: 21. From germline, CDR1 is LNHDA and CDR2 SQIVND (reference sequence). The CDR3 loop is CATQKAAGLVLGNEQFF. CDR3 DNA: TGTGCCACCCAGAAAGCGGCGGGACTAGTTCTTGGGAATGAGCAGTTCTTC.

This clone appeared once. The rearrangement uses TRBV7-2 and TRBJ2-5; 13 positions match TRBD2. Germline V gene lookup returns CDR1 SGHTA and CDR2 FQGNSA. The CDR3 totals 16 residues. Trimming removed 6 bases from V and 1 base from J; junction bases left unmatched: 5. This chain's CDR3 is CASRTRTSGGQETQYF. Written as DNA, the CDR3 is TGTGCCAGCAGAACTCGGACTAGCGGGGGCCAAGAGACCCAGTACTTC.

This chain joins TRBV6-4 and TRBJ2-1; TRBD1 agrees at 10 bases. Germline assignment: CDR1 MRHNA and CDR2 SNTAGT. The V and J ends lost 7 bases and 2 bases, in that order; junction bases with no gene match: 8. The CDR3 extends over 16 amino acids. The DNA for the CDR3 is TGTGCCAGCATCCTCGCGGGACAGGGGACCTACAATGAGCAGTTCTTC. Translated, it gives CASILAGQGTYNEQFF.

The chain recombines TRBV11-2 with TRBJ1-6, with D perhaps TRBD1 (6 bases). The CDR3 loop spans 15 amino acids. Germline CDR1 SGHAT, CDR2 FQNNGV. Deletions cut 1 base from V and 10 bases from J, with 14 bases between. Here the CDR3 DNA reads TGTGCCAGCAGCTTAGCGCTTGGGGGCGGATCACCCCTCCACTTT. As protein: CASSLALGGGSPLHF.

The V gene is TRBV19, the J gene TRBJ1-1; possibly TRBD1 for D (6 bases). The CDR3 extends over 14 amino acids. The ends were cut back, 3 bases at V and 7 bases at J, with 15 bases in the middle. The germline CDR1 and CDR2 sequences are LNHDA and SQIVND (reference sequence). The chain's CDR3 is CASSIDRSVGEAFF. The CDR3 DNA reads TGTGCCAGTAGTATTGACAGGTCGGTCGGTGAAGCTTTCTTT.

The rearrangement links TRBV5-4 to TRBJ1-2; D call uncertain. The CDR3 loop spans 15 amino acids. Trimming took off 0 bases at V and 5 bases at J, with 14 bases between the two ends. From germline, CDR1 is SGHNT and CDR2 YYREEE (reference sequence). CDR3 nucleotide sequence: TGTGCCAGCAGCTTGGAGACTGCCCGAACGTATGGCTACACCTTC. Encoded protein: CASSLETARTYGYTF.

The chain carries TRBV5-4 and TRBJ2-7; D is ambiguous. The CDR3 contains 12 residues. Trimming took off 4 bases at V and 3 bases at J, with 8 bases between the two ends. Germline V CDR1 and CDR2: SGHNT, YYREEE (reference sequence). The CDR3, as DNA: TGTGCCAGCAGCGCCAGTGGCTACGAGCAGTACTTC. Translating it yields CASSASGYEQYF.

The rearrangement links TRBV10-3 to TRBJ2-2; 8 nucleotides agree with TRBD2. The CDR3 extends over 16 amino acids. Germline V CDR1 and CDR2: ENHRY, SYGVKD. The trim removed 10 bases at V and 2 bases at J, leaving 12 bases unmatched. CDR3 residues: CATPREAGGNTGELFF. Here the CDR3 DNA reads TGTGCCACCCCTCGGGAGGCGGGGGGAAACACCGGGGAGCTGTTTTTT.

J is TRBJ2-2 and V is TRBV29-1; D is possibly TRBD1 (6 bases). Germline CDR1 SQVTM, CDR2 ANQGSEA. The CDR3 spans 15 residues. V dropped 7 bases and J dropped 7 bases, with 22 bases sitting between them. CDR3 amino acids: CSAAERTANFGELFF. CDR3 DNA: TGCAGCGCGGCCGAACGGACAGCGAACTTCGGGGAGCTGTTTTTT.

With regard to this clone: This sample also contains other DNA sequences that code for the same CDR3. This chain joins TRBV19 and TRBJ1-6; 7 positions match TRBD1. V shed 1 base, J shed 5 bases, and the junction held 2 bases outside the gene matches. This CDR3 contains 15 residues. The V gene's germline CDR1 is LNHDA and CDR2 SQIVND (reference sequence). The CDR3 region has the DNA TGTGCCAGTAGTATAGGGGACAGAAATAATTCACCCCTCCACTTT. Its protein is CASSIGDRNNSPLHF.

This clone was seen a handful of times. The chain couples TRBV19 to TRBJ1-6; 9 bases map to TRBD1. Germline CDR1 is LNHDA and CDR2 is SQIVND (reference sequence). This CDR3 has 17 amino acids. The ends lost 5 bases at V and 10 bases at J; junction bases unmatched: 15. The CDR3 DNA reads as TGTGCCAGTAGTTTACCTAGGGGGACAGGGATGGACTCACCCCTCCACTTT. It encodes CASSLPRGTGMDSPLHF.

The rearrangement uses TRBV6-5 and TRBJ1-1, with D possibly TRBD1 on 6 matching bases. V was trimmed by 0 bases and J by 5 bases, leaving 13 bases between them. Germline CDR1 reads MNHEY; CDR2 reads SVGAGI. CDR3 length: 15 residues. The CDR3 coding sequence is TGTGCCAGCAGTTACTCGAAAACAGGGCAAACTGAAGCTTTCTTT. It specifies CASSYSKTGQTEAFF.

V is TRBV2 and J is TRBJ1-3, with 8 bases matching TRBD1. Germline V gene lookup returns CDR1 SNHLY and CDR2 FYNNEI. The CDR3 sequence is 16 residues long. With 6 bases clipped from V and 2 bases from J, the junction kept 9 bases outside the gene matches. CDR3 loop: CASRATGGTAGNTIYF. In nucleotides, the CDR3 is TGTGCCAGCAGGGCCACAGGGGGTACTGCTGGAAACACCATATATTTT.

This clone showed up just a few times. This rearrangement joins TRBV19 to TRBJ2-7; D unresolved. The germline gives CDR1 LNHDA, CDR2 SQIVND (reference sequence). Deletions cut 3 bases from V and 2 bases from J, with 8 bases between. The CDR3 sequence is 13 residues long. For the CDR3, the DNA is TGTGCCAGTAGTATTGGCACTACCTACGAGCAGTACTTC. Its translation: CASSIGTTYEQYF.

The chain joins TRBV29-1 to TRBJ2-5, with TRBD1 matching 7 bases. V lost 4 bases and J lost 5; bases outside the gene matches: 4. The CDR3 runs 12 residues. Germline loops: CDR1 SQVTM, CDR2 ANQGSEA. The CDR3 region has the DNA TGCAGCGTTGGGACAGGAGTGGAGACCCAGTACTTC. This encodes CSVGTGVETQYF. Filled out from reference TRBV29-1 and TRBJ2-5, the complete variable domain reads SAVISQKPSRDICQRGTSLTIQCQVDSQVTMMFWYRQQPGQSLTLIATANQGSEATYESGFVIDKFPISRPNLTFSTLTVSNMSPEDSSIYLCSVGTGVETQYFGPGTRLLVL.

The genes are TRBV5-1 and TRBJ2-3; D not resolved. CDR3 length equals 14 residues. With 1 base removed from V and 4 bases from J, the gap between germline ends came to 10 bases. Germline V gene lookup returns CDR1 SGHRS and CDR2 YFSETQ. The CDR3 loop is CASSLSWFPDTQYF. The CDR3 nucleotides are TGCGCCAGCAGCTTGAGCTGGTTCCCAGATACGCAGTATTTT.

V and J are TRBV11-3 and TRBJ2-1; D remains ambiguous. This CDR3 spans 12 amino acids. V gave up 4 bases and J gave up 8 bases, with 9 bases separating them. CDR1 SGHNT and CDR2 YENEEA come from the germline V gene. The CDR3 nucleotides read TGTGCCAGCAGCTCACTTGGAGATGAGCAGTTCTTC. Translating gives CASSSLGDEQFF.

This chain uses TRBV27 with TRBJ2-3; 8 bases are a match to TRBD2. The length of the CDR3 is 15 residues. J was trimmed by 6 bases and V by 3 bases; bases with no gene match: 8. Germline V gives CDR1 MNHEY, CDR2 SMNVEV (reference sequence). DNA for the CDR3: TGTGCCAGCAGTTTCGATAGCGGGAACTGGGATACGCAGTATTTT. This codes for CASSFDSGNWDTQYF.

This clone showed up just a few times. The V call is TRBV5-6, the J call TRBJ1-4; a possible D gene is TRBD1 (5 bases). With 2 bases removed from V and 3 bases from J, the gap between germline ends came to 8 bases. The CDR3 is 14 amino acids. The V gene's germline CDR1 is SGHDT and CDR2 YYEEEE. CDR3: CASSFGGANEKLFF. CDR3 sequence (DNA): TGTGCCAGCAGCTTCGGAGGGGCTAATGAAAAACTGTTTTTT.

The chain has TRBV7-8 and TRBJ1-4; D ambiguous. The V gene lost 5 bases and the J gene lost 3 bases, with 13 bases spanning the gap. CDR3 length equals 15 residues. Germline V gene lookup returns CDR1 SGHVS and CDR2 FQNEAQ. CDR3 in amino acids: CASSPRGHPNEKLFF. In DNA form, the CDR3 reads TGTGCCAGCAGCCCACGAGGGCACCCTAATGAAAAACTGTTTTTT.